The 7 T cell receptor beta chains listed next were all sequenced from one sample in a study of OX40 agonist ivuxolimab in advanced cancers. Produced via immunoSEQ multiplex PCR; TCRdb's table is partial and in-frame only. The table has around 40,000 clones, 88% seen once. This specimen consisted of CD4+ or CD8+ T cells sorted from blood, obtained in a trial of the OX40 agonist ivuxolimab. These receptors came from an adult with an advanced solid tumor such as melanoma, head and neck, liver or kidney cancer.

Comment on this clone: Other DNA sequences of this sample code for an identical CDR3. The rearrangement joins TRBV5-6 to TRBJ2-5; D unresolved. The CDR3 spans 11 residues. V lost 4 bases, J lost 5 bases, and 6 bases lay in between. Germline CDR1 SGHDT, CDR2 YYEEEE. CDR3 loop: CASSRGETQYF. In DNA form, the CDR3 reads TGTGCCAGCAGCCGTGGGGAGACCCAGTACTTC.

This clone was seen more than once but under ten times. This rearrangement joins TRBV28 to TRBJ2-7, with D perhaps given as TRBD1 or TRBD2 (6 bases each). The CDR3 contains 18 residues. Per the germline V gene, CDR1 is MDHEN and CDR2 is SYDVKM. The V and J ends lost 4 bases and 0 bases respectively, with 22 bases between them. The DNA for the CDR3 is TGTGCCAGCAGTTCGCCCGATCCCCTAGGGGGGATCTCCTACGAGCAGTACTTC. Its protein product is CASSSPDPLGGISYEQYF.

This chain uses TRBV27 with TRBJ2-7; 8 bases line up with TRBD1. Per the germline V gene, CDR1 is MNHEY and CDR2 is SMNVEV (reference sequence). The CDR3 is made up of 15 amino acids. With 6 bases clipped from V and 5 bases from J, the junction kept 12 bases outside the gene matches. The CDR3 spells CASSLGQVVRNEQYF. CDR3 DNA: TGTGCCAGCAGCCTGGGACAGGTGGTTCGAAACGAGCAGTACTTC.

V gene TRBV6-6 combines with J gene TRBJ1-1, with unresolved D. Trimming removed 2 bases at V and 7 bases at J, with 5 bases between. The CDR3 covers 11 residues. CDR1 and CDR2 (germline): MNHNY, SVGAGI (reference sequence). The CDR3 DNA is TGTGCCAGCAGTTACCCAAGTGAAGCTTTCTTT. Translated, it gives CASSYPSEAFF.

The chain joins TRBV28 to TRBJ2-1; D is possibly TRBD1 or TRBD2 (5 bases each). This CDR3 contains 14 residues. Trimming shortened V by 7 bases and J by 3 bases, and 13 bases separated the two germline ends. Germline CDR1 reads MDHEN; CDR2 reads SYDVKM. The CDR3 loop is CASTRDASYNEQFF. The CDR3 region has the DNA TGTGCCAGCACCCGGGACGCTAGCTACAATGAGCAGTTCTTC.

This clone was observed once. V and J are TRBV4-1 and TRBJ2-7; the match to TRBD2 covers 8 bases. Trimming at V came to 4 bases and at J to 4 bases, leaving 3 bases not matched to a gene. The CDR3 spans 13 residues. Germline V CDR1 and CDR2: MGHRA, YSYEKL. The CDR3 sequence is CASSPRGGYEQYF. In DNA form, the CDR3 reads TGCGCCAGCAGCCCCCGGGGGGGGTACGAGCAGTACTTC.

On this clone: A much larger clone lies one base from this, so it may be a read error. The rearrangement links TRBV5-1 to TRBJ1-4; D not resolved. Per the germline V gene, CDR1 is SGHRS and CDR2 is YFSETQ. Trimming removed 2 bases from V and 4 bases from J, with 6 bases in between. This CDR3 spans 13 amino acids. For the CDR3, the DNA is TGCGCCAGCAGCTTTGTTCTTAATGAAAAACTGTTTTTT. Encoded protein: CASSFVLNEKLFF.